This T cell receptor (beta chain) was retrieved from a study of blood T cell repertoires in COVID-19. Overall study context: Italy, Spain and the United States were the sources of the convalescent and acute COVID-19 samples.

Germline CDR1 is LNHDA and CDR2 is SQIVND (reference sequence). V was shortened by 3 bases and J by 3 bases, with 18 bases between the two germline ends. There are 18 residues in the CDR3. The Seattle patients joined while their infection was active and were tracked longitudinally afterward. Profiling relied on immunoSEQ multiplex PCR, and the TCRdb table lists in-frame clones only, not all of them. The sample records 150,000 to 200,000 clones, 80% to 85% being singletons. Material: peripheral blood. The TCR originated in a woman in her 70s with COVID-19, enrolled during active disease. The V and J genes are TRBV19 and TRBJ1-6; no firm D call. The CDR3 DNA reads as TGTGCCAGTAGTATGTCTCCGAGAGGAACCCTCTATAATTCACCCCTCCACTTT. This encodes CASSMSPRGTLYNSPLHF.